These 16 T cell receptor beta chains were all obtained from the same sample, sequenced in a study of blood T cell repertoires in COVID-19. Using immunoSEQ multiplex PCR, the repertoire was profiled, and TCRdb retains in-frame clones only, with some absent. The sample has some 300,000 clones, 88% seen once. Sequencing was carried out using PBMCs or T cells enriched from blood (not recorded which). These receptors were collected from a woman in her sixties or seventies in a cohort exposed to, infected with or recovered from COVID-19 (not recorded which).

The V gene is TRBV7-9, the J gene TRBJ2-3, with D maybe TRBD1 (5 bases). V dropped 4 bases and J dropped 0 bases, with 14 bases sitting between them. Germline values: CDR1 SEHNR, CDR2 FQNEAQ (reference sequence). The CDR3 has 16 residues. The CDR3 here is CASSSRWGGSTDTQYF. CDR3 DNA sequence: TGTGCCAGCAGCTCGCGGTGGGGCGGTAGCACAGATACGCAGTATTTT.

The rearrangement links TRBV24-1 to TRBJ2-7, with TRBD1 matching over 8 bases. Trimming cost V 4 bases and J 2 bases; bases outside gene matches: 6. Per germline, CDR1 KGHDR and CDR2 SFDVKD. The CDR3 spans 15 residues. The CDR3 bases are TGTGCCACCAGTGAAGGACAGGGCCCAACCTACGAGCAGTACTTC. This encodes CATSEGQGPTYEQYF.

The gene calls are TRBV7-2 and TRBJ2-7; D is possibly TRBD1 (6 bases). V shed 4 bases and J shed 0 bases, with 19 bases lying between them. Germline V gives CDR1 SGHTA, CDR2 FQGNSA. This CDR3 contains 17 residues. CDR3 loop: CASSSQPNSQGSYEQYF. Written as DNA, the CDR3 is TGTGCCAGCAGCTCCCAACCAAACTCACAGGGCTCCTACGAGCAGTACTTC.

The chain couples TRBV18 to TRBJ2-3; 12 nucleotides align to TRBD2. CDR1 and CDR2 (germline): KGHSH, LQKENI. Trimming at V came to 1 base and at J to 2 bases, leaving 16 bases not matched to a gene. This CDR3 is 21 amino acids long. Here the CDR3 reads CASSPQKLLTSGSGYTDTQYF. The CDR3 nucleotides read TGTGCCAGCTCACCACAAAAACTATTGACTAGCGGGAGTGGTTACACAGATACGCAGTATTTT.

This clone showed up just once. This rearrangement joins TRBV28 to TRBJ1-4; TRBD1 matches at 9 bases. J was trimmed by 1 base and V by 5 bases; bases with no gene match: 5. Per the germline V gene, CDR1 is MDHEN and CDR2 is SYDVKM. This CDR3 has 16 amino acids. CDR3 sequence: CASSLGTGQTNEKLFF. In DNA form, the CDR3 reads TGTGCCAGCAGTCTCGGGACAGGGCAAACTAATGAAAAACTGTTTTTT. Combining the CDR3 with reference TRBV28 and TRBJ1-4 gives the whole variable domain DVKVTQSSRYLVKRTGEKVFLECVQDMDHENMFWYRQDPGLGLRLIYFSYDVKMKEKGDIPEGYSVSREKKERFSLILESASTNQTSMYLCASSLGTGQTNEKLFFGSGTQLSVL.

The CDR3 coding sequence is TGCGCCAGCAGCCAAGCCCTGGCAGATAACTATGGCTACACCTTC. Amino acid sequence: CASSQALADNYGYTF. The chain carries TRBV4-3 and TRBJ1-2; no definite D call. CDR1 is LGHNA and CDR2 is YSLEER in the germline V gene. The CDR3 covers 15 residues. The V end was cut by 1 base, the J end by 1 base, with 10 bases between.

Only one count was recorded for this clone. The V call is TRBV3-1 (or the pseudogene TRBV3-2), the J call TRBJ2-2, with a weak D call TRBD1 (8 bases). Trimming stripped 3 bases from V and 6 bases from J, with 17 bases between. The CDR3 runs 16 residues. Germline assignment: CDR1 LGHDT and CDR2 YNNKEL (reference sequence). CDR3 region: CASSQNYRGRAGELFF. The DNA of the CDR3 is TGTGCCAGCAGCCAGAACTACAGGGGGAGGGCCGGGGAGCTGTTTTTT.

The gene calls are TRBV15 and TRBJ1-1; weak D call: TRBD1 (5 bases). The CDR3 sequence is 14 residues long. Germline-derived CDR1 and CDR2 are LNHNV and YYDKDF (reference sequence). V shed 0 bases and J shed 3 bases, with 8 bases lying between them. The CDR3 DNA reads TGTGCCACCAGCAGAGACAGGGCGGACACTGAAGCTTTCTTT. Its translation: CATSRDRADTEAFF.

The chain couples TRBV25-1 to TRBJ1-4; D is possibly TRBD1 (6 bases). Trimming shortened V by 4 bases and J by 6 bases, and 12 bases separated the two germline ends. The CDR3 consists of 14 residues. The germline CDR1 and CDR2 sequences are MGHDK and SYGVNS. The CDR3 reads CASSAPGTHEKLFF. The CDR3 DNA sequence: TGTGCCAGCAGTGCCCCAGGGACACATGAAAAACTGTTTTTT.

V usage is TRBV9 and J usage is TRBJ1-1; 12 nucleotides align to TRBD1. CDR3 size: 16 residues. The germline V gene has CDR1 SGDLS and CDR2 YYNGEE. V lost 0 bases and J lost 4; bases outside the gene matches: 4. This chain's CDR3 is CASSVGVGQGATEAFF. CDR3 DNA sequence: TGTGCCAGCAGCGTAGGAGTGGGACAGGGGGCCACTGAAGCTTTCTTT.

J is TRBJ2-2 and V is TRBV25-1, with TRBD1 identical over 10 bases. Looked up from germline, CDR1 is MGHDK and CDR2 is SYGVNS. This CDR3 is built from 14 residues. The V and J ends lost 8 bases and 5 bases, in that order; junction bases with no gene match: 5. The CDR3 sequence: CASVRDRGTGELFF. DNA for the CDR3: TGTGCCAGCGTCCGGGACAGGGGTACCGGGGAGCTGTTTTTT. The full variable domain, rest sourced from reference TRBV25-1 and TRBJ2-2, is EADIYQTPRYLVIGTGKKITLECSQTMGHDKMYWYQQDPGMELHLIHYSYGVNSTEKGDLSSESTVSRIRTEHFPLTLESARPSHTSQYLCASVRDRGTGELFFGEGSRLTVL.

V and J are TRBV28 and TRBJ2-1, with 9 bases identical to TRBD2. Germline trimming cut 5 bases from V and 6 bases from J; bases unmatched to any gene: 8. This CDR3 spans 15 amino acids. Germline V gene data show CDR1 as MDHEN and CDR2 as SYDVKM. CDR3: CASSVGTSWGNEQFF. For the CDR3, the DNA is TGTGCCAGCAGTGTCGGGACTAGCTGGGGCAATGAGCAGTTCTTC.

This clone was counted a single time. The chain carries TRBV11-3 and TRBJ2-1; perhaps TRBD2 as D (6 bases). The germline V and J ends were trimmed by 5 bases and 13 bases, with 21 bases remaining between them. The CDR3 is made up of 14 amino acids. CDR1 and CDR2 from the germline V gene are SGHNT and YENEEA. In DNA, the CDR3 is TGTGCCAGCAGCCCCGGCCCGGGACTTGAAGAACAGTTCTTC. This codes for CASSPGPGLEEQFF.

The rearrangement uses TRBV6-2 or TRBV6-3 and TRBJ2-1, with D possibly matching TRBD2 (6 bases). Trimming shortened V by 2 bases and J by 2 bases, and 13 bases separated the two germline ends. The germline CDR1 and CDR2 sequences are MNHEY and SVGEGT. This CDR3 comprises 16 residues. Here the CDR3 DNA reads TGTGCCAGCAGTTACCTTTGGGACTTACCCTACAATGAGCAGTTCTTC. Protein sequence: CASSYLWDLPYNEQFF.

The chain recombines TRBV7-2 with TRBJ2-3; 8 bases are shared with TRBD2. In germline, CDR1 is SGHTA, CDR2 FQGNSA. Trimming cost V 5 bases and J 9 bases; bases outside gene matches: 13. This CDR3 is 15 amino acids long. CDR3 DNA sequence: TGTGCCAGCAGCCCATGGGCGGGAGGACCCGGGACGCAGTATTTT. This sequence encodes CASSPWAGGPGTQYF.

This clone was seen a single time. The chain uses TRBV13 and TRBJ2-3; D might be TRBD1 (6 bases). The CDR3 consists of 14 residues. With 0 bases removed from V and 3 bases from J, the gap between germline ends came to 7 bases. Germline V CDR1 and CDR2: PRHDT, FYEKMQ (reference sequence). CDR3 region: CASSLGRGTDTQYF. The CDR3 DNA follows: TGTGCCAGCAGCTTAGGGAGGGGGACAGATACGCAGTATTTT.